The 19 T cell receptor beta chains presented below share a single source sample, sequenced in a study of T cell responses to AZD1222 COVID-19 vaccine. Sequencing was performed with immunoSEQ multiplex PCR; in TCRdb, only in-frame clones are kept and a portion is missing. The table shows roughly 150,000 clones, with around 94% occurring only once. Sequencing was performed on peripheral blood, taken 28 days after the second AZD1222 dose. These receptors all stem from an adult who received the AZD1222 COVID-19 vaccine.

CDR3 amino acids: CASSLLEYEQYF. CDR3 in DNA: TGTGCCAGCAGTTTACTCGAATACGAGCAGTACTTC. The chain uses TRBV12-3 or TRBV12-4 and TRBJ2-7; D is uncertain. The V and J ends lost 2 bases and 4 bases respectively, with 6 bases between them. This CDR3 has 12 residues.

The J gene is TRBJ2-7, the V gene TRBV2, with 11 bases that match TRBD1. Germline V gene sequence: CDR1 SNHLY, CDR2 FYNNEI. With 6 bases clipped from V and 2 bases from J, the junction kept 6 bases outside the gene matches. CDR3 length: 15 residues. CDR3 nucleotides: TGTGCCAGCAGCTATCCGGGACAGGGGGCCTACGAGCAGTACTTC. Translated, it gives CASSYPGQGAYEQYF.

The rearrangement links TRBV15 to TRBJ2-7; 11 bases are a match to TRBD2. Germline trimming cut 4 bases from V and 5 bases from J; bases unmatched to any gene: 10. The CDR3 covers 16 residues. CDR1 is LNHNV, CDR2 YYDKDF, per germline (reference sequence). The CDR3 DNA reads TGTGCCACCAGCATGTCTAGCGGGAGGATGGGAAACGAGCAGTACTTC. It translates to CATSMSSGRMGNEQYF.

This chain joins TRBV27 and TRBJ2-7; 9 bases are shared with TRBD1. The V gene end was trimmed by 2 bases and the J gene end by 7 bases; junction bases not matched to a gene: 6. The CDR3 has 14 amino acids. Germline-derived CDR1 and CDR2 are MNHEY and SMNVEV (reference sequence). The CDR3 nucleotides are TGTGCCAGCAGTTTAGGACAGGGGATTCGAGAGCAGTACTTC. This codes for CASSLGQGIREQYF.

This chain connects TRBV18 to TRBJ2-1, with 10 bases identical to TRBD2. Trimming cost V 2 bases and J 5 bases; bases outside gene matches: 3. The CDR3 is made up of 15 amino acids. Per germline, CDR1 KGHSH and CDR2 LQKENI. The DNA of the CDR3 is TGTGCCAGCTCACCAATCCTAGCGGGAGACAATGAGCAGTTCTTC. Protein: CASSPILAGDNEQFF.

This clone was observed once. The chain recombines TRBV29-1 with TRBJ2-5; TRBD2 matches at 9 bases. The germline V gene has CDR1 SQVTM and CDR2 ANQGSEA. CDR3 length equals 14 residues. With 4 bases clipped from V and 5 bases from J, the junction kept 8 bases outside the gene matches. The CDR3 loop is CSVGWGGRGETQYF. CDR3 nucleotides: TGCAGCGTTGGATGGGGCGGGAGGGGTGAGACCCAGTACTTC.

The CDR3 nucleotides read TGTGCCAGCAGCCGGAGGGACTTCTCCTACGAGCAGTACTTC. It encodes CASSRRDFSYEQYF. The V gene is TRBV5-4, the J gene TRBJ2-7, with a weak D call TRBD2 (6 bases). Per the germline V gene, CDR1 is SGHNT and CDR2 is YYREEE (reference sequence). The CDR3 totals 14 residues. Trimming stripped 4 bases from V and 0 bases from J, with 11 bases between. The entire variable domain, with the rest obtained from reference TRBV5-4 and TRBJ2-7, is as follows: ETGVTQSPTHLIKTRGQQVTLRCSSQSGHNTVSWYQQALGQGPQFIFQYYREEENGRGNFPPRFSGLQFPNYSSELNVNALELDDSALYLCASSRRDFSYEQYFGPGTRLTVT.

The gene calls are TRBV28 and TRBJ2-5; tentative D call: TRBD2 (8 bases). Germline CDR1 is MDHEN and CDR2 is SYDVKM. This CDR3 region has 15 residues. V was clipped by 3 bases and J by 5 bases, with 16 bases between them. The CDR3 here is CASSFGTAGAETQYF. The CDR3 DNA is TGTGCCAGCAGTTTTGGGACAGCGGGAGCGGAGACCCAGTACTTC. Full variable domain (remainder filled in from reference TRBV28 and TRBJ2-5): DVKVTQSSRYLVKRTGEKVFLECVQDMDHENMFWYRQDPGLGLRLIYFSYDVKMKEKGDIPEGYSVSREKKERFSLILESASTNQTSMYLCASSFGTAGAETQYFGPGTRLLVL.

The chain couples TRBV13 to TRBJ2-6; perhaps TRBD1 as D (5 bases). Trimming left V 5 bases short and J 4 bases short, with 15 bases between. There are 16 residues in the CDR3. The germline V gene has CDR1 PRHDT and CDR2 FYEKMQ (reference sequence). CDR3 nucleotides: TGTGCCAGCAGCGTTGACAGCCCTGGGGGGGCCAACGTCCTGACTTTC. It codes for CASSVDSPGGANVLTF.

The chain is built from TRBV28 and TRBJ2-2, with 12 positions matching TRBD2. V lost 5 bases, J lost 6 bases, and 4 bases stayed unmatched. CDR1 is MDHEN and CDR2 is SYDVKM in the germline V gene. The length of the CDR3 is 15 residues. Here the CDR3 reads CASSRLAGEAGELFF. CDR3 DNA: TGTGCCAGCAGTAGACTAGCGGGAGAAGCCGGGGAGCTGTTTTTT. Full variable domain (outside the CDR3, taken from reference TRBV28 and TRBJ2-2): DVKVTQSSRYLVKRTGEKVFLECVQDMDHENMFWYRQDPGLGLRLIYFSYDVKMKEKGDIPEGYSVSREKKERFSLILESASTNQTSMYLCASSRLAGEAGELFFGEGSRLTVL.

This chain joins TRBV28 and TRBJ1-5, with D possibly TRBD1 on 6 matching bases. Germline V lookup: CDR1 MDHEN, CDR2 SYDVKM. V lost 7 bases and J 4 bases, leaving 17 bases between the germline ends. The CDR3 totals 15 residues. CDR3 nucleotides: TGTGCCAGCATCTCTACAGGGATCACAAATCAGCCCCAGCATTTT. Protein product: CASISTGITNQPQHF.

This sequence joins TRBV7-8 and TRBJ2-1; 15 bases agree with TRBD2. The CDR3 is made up of 16 amino acids. J was trimmed by 7 bases and V by 6 bases; bases with no gene match: 7. Germline loops: CDR1 SGHVS, CDR2 FQNEAQ. The CDR3 loop reads CASRGLAGGGWNEQFF. CDR3 coding DNA: TGTGCCAGCAGAGGACTAGCGGGAGGGGGGTGGAATGAGCAGTTCTTC.

The chain employs TRBV2 and TRBJ2-2, with a possible D match to TRBD1 (5 bases). Germline V gene lookup returns CDR1 SNHLY and CDR2 FYNNEI. The CDR3 totals 13 residues. With 7 bases removed from V and 8 bases from J, the gap between germline ends came to 14 bases. Here the CDR3 reads CASKGQLRGELFF. The DNA for the CDR3 is TGTGCCAGCAAGGGGCAGCTCCGGGGGGAGCTGTTTTTT.

This clone was found once. This chain connects TRBV27 to TRBJ1-6; D is perhaps TRBD1 (5 bases). The length of the CDR3 is 15 residues. V lost 0 bases and J lost 7, with 10 bases in between. Germline V gives CDR1 MNHEY, CDR2 SMNVEV (reference sequence). CDR3 DNA sequence: TGTGCCAGCAGTTTATCGAGGGGCGGAAATTCACCCCTCCACTTT. Translated: CASSLSRGGNSPLHF.

The V gene is TRBV21-1, the J gene TRBJ1-3; the table's TRBD1 call for D was not verified on the DNA. TRBV21-1 corresponds to a pseudogene. This CDR3 is 16 amino acids long. DNA of the CDR3: TGTGCCAGCAGCGATACACGGGACAGGGGAAGAAACACCATATATTTT. Translation: CASSDTRDRGRNTIYF.

The chain joins TRBV7-7 to TRBJ1-5, with TRBD1 matching over 7 bases. J was trimmed by 6 bases and V by 1 base; bases with no gene match: 3. CDR1 and CDR2 from the germline V gene are SSHAT and FNYEAQ (reference sequence). This CDR3 is 14 amino acids long. The CDR3 sequence: CASSLGGGGQPQHF. The DNA of the CDR3 is TGTGCCAGCAGCTTAGGAGGGGGCGGTCAGCCCCAGCATTTT. The complete variable domain, with remaining parts taken from reference TRBV7-7 and TRBJ1-5, reads GAGVSQSPRYKVTKRGQDVTLRCDPISSHATLYWYQQALGQGPEFLTYFNYEAQPDKSGLPSDRFSAERPEGSISTLTIQRTEQRDSAMYRCASSLGGGGQPQHFGDGTRLSIL.

This rearrangement joins TRBV21-1 to TRBJ1-6. TRBV21-1 is a documented pseudogene. The CDR3 contains 17 residues. CDR3 amino acids: CASSKVPGSSYNSPLHF. CDR3 nucleotides: TGTGCCAGCAGCAAAGTGCCAGGGAGCTCCTATAATTCACCCCTCCACTTT.

The chain uses TRBV5-3 and TRBJ2-1; 8 bases line up with TRBD2. TRBV5-3 is designated an ORF whose function remains uncertain. Trimming took 4 bases from V and 7 from J; bases not matched to a gene: 10. The CDR3 is made up of 15 amino acids. The chain's CDR3 is CARSPDPGTSNEQFF. The CDR3 DNA is TGTGCCAGAAGCCCCGACCCCGGGACTAGTAATGAGCAGTTCTTC.

This rearrangement joins TRBV4-3 to TRBJ2-2; possibly TRBD1 for D (5 bases). Germline V gene sequence: CDR1 LGHNA, CDR2 YSLEER. V was clipped by 2 bases and J by 6 bases, with 13 bases between them. The CDR3 totals 15 residues. The CDR3 DNA sequence: TGCGCCAGCAGCCAATCCCCACAGGCTGCCGGGGAGCTGTTTTTT. Translating gives CASSQSPQAAGELFF.